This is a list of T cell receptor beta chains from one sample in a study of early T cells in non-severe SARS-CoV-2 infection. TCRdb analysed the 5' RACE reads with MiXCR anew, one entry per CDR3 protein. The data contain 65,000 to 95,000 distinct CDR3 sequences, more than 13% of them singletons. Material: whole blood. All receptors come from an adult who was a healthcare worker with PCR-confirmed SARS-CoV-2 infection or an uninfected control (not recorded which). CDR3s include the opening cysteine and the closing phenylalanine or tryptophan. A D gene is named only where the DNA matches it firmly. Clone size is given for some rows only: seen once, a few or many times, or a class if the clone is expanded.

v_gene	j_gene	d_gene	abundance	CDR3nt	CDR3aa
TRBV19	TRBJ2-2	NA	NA	TGTGCCAGTAGTATTCGGGGGGCCCAGAACACCGGGGAGCTGTTTTTT	CASSIRGAQNTGELFF
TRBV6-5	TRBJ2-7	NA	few	TGTGCCAGCAGTTACGAGGGGACCGGCGAGCAGTACTTC	CASSYEGTGEQYF
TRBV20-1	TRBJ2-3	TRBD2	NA	TGCAGTGCTAGCGATCCCAGCGGGGGCACAGATACGCAGTATTTT	CSASDPSGGTDTQYF
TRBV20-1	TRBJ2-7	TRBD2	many	TGCAGTGCTAGAGGGACTAGCGACTACGAGCAGTACTTC	CSARGTSDYEQYF
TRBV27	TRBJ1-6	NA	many	TGTGCCAGCAGTTTATTAGTGGGGCCCCTCCACTTT	CASSLLVGPLHF
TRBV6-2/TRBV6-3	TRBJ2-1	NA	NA	TGTGCCAGCGAACGGGGGCCCTCCTACAATGAGCAGTTCTTC	CASERGPSYNEQFF
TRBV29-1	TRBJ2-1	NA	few	TGCAGCGTAGCGAAATCCAATGAGCAGTTCTTC	CSVAKSNEQFF
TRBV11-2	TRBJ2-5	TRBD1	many	TGTGCCAGCAGCTGGACAGGGGCAGAGACCCAGTACTTC	CASSWTGAETQYF
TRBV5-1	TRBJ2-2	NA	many	TGCGCCAGCAGTCGTCAGACAGGGAACACCGGGGAGCTGTTTTTT	CASSRQTGNTGELFF
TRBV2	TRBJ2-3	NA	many	TGTGCCAGCAGTGTCCTAATCACAGATACGCAGTATTTT	CASSVLITDTQYF
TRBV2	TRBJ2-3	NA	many	TGTGCCAGCAACGGGGGTTCAGATACGCAGTATTTT	CASNGGSDTQYF